Listed here are 4 T cell receptor beta chains from one sample, sequenced in a study of metastatic and nonmetastatic thyroid tumors. TCRdb redid the clone calls on the PCR reads using MiXCR. The repertoire has 35,000 to 50,000 clones, about 12% of them found once; the top ten carry roughly 9%. All patients reached thyroid surgery having received no treatment beforehand. Specimen: blood. The receptor source for this set is a male donor with papillary thyroid cancer or a benign thyroid nodule (not recorded which). Some clones in this sample may be carry-over from other donors' samples.

This clone was counted many times. The chain joins TRBV7-2 to TRBJ1-2; D unclear. The CDR3 extends over 12 amino acids. CDR1 is SGHTA and CDR2 is FQGNSA in the germline V gene. V was trimmed by 5 bases and J by 13 bases, leaving 17 bases between them. The CDR3 region is CASSEASLGGTF. CDR3 nucleotides: TGTGCCAGCAGCGAGGCGTCGTTGGGTGGCACCTTC.

In its sample, this clone was seen many times. The chain recombines TRBV2 with TRBJ2-7; no reliable D call. The CDR3 runs to 13 residues. Germline-derived CDR1 and CDR2 are SNHLY and FYNNEI. The V end lost 7 bases, the J end lost 5 bases, and 15 bases lay between the germline ends. CDR3 in DNA: TGTGCCAGCATGATCGCGGTCCGGAACGAGCAGTACTTC. It codes for CASMIAVRNEQYF.

The rearrangement joins TRBV2 to TRBJ2-6, with TRBD1 as a possible D gene (5 bases). V was pared by 3 bases and J by 7 bases, with 13 bases between. CDR1 and CDR2 (germline): SNHLY, FYNNEI. This CDR3 contains 15 residues. CDR3 region: CASSDQSGIANVLTF. The CDR3 region has the DNA TGTGCCAGCAGTGATCAATCAGGGATAGCCAACGTCCTGACTTTC.

This clone was observed a few times. This sequence joins TRBV7-9 and TRBJ2-7, with D unclear. This CDR3 region has 12 residues. V shed 5 bases and J shed 2 bases, with 7 bases lying between them. The germline V gene has CDR1 SEHNR and CDR2 FQNEAQ (reference sequence). CDR3 protein: CASSPTPYEQYF. CDR3 DNA sequence: TGTGCCAGCAGCCCCACCCCCTACGAGCAGTACTTC.